This T cell receptor (beta chain) was observed in a study of shared clonotypes between healthy human individuals. Broader study findings: Measured sharing among donors was expected to vary with sequencing depth.

Method: immunoSEQ multiplex PCR; TCRdb's copy keeps in-frame clones and lacks some. The sample holds 2 million or so clones, roughly 96% seen once. V was pared by 5 bases and J by 1 base, with 15 bases between. Germline loops: CDR1 SGHTA, CDR2 FQGNSA. There are 15 residues in the CDR3. A single count supports this clone. What it binds is not known. The receptor comes from a man younger than 35 in good health. The rearrangement joins TRBV7-2 to TRBJ2-7, with D uncertain. The sequencing input was naive CD4+ T cells sorted from blood. Specified subset: CD45RA+ positively selected. The CDR3 sequence: CASSPLGVGSYEQYF. CDR3 coding DNA: TGTGCCAGCAGCCCCCTTGGCGTTGGTTCCTACGAGCAGTACTTC.